The source of this T cell receptor (beta chain) is a study of T cell responses to AZD1222 COVID-19 vaccine. In regard to this clone: The antigen is not known.

Study-wide results and caveats: Spike-wide vaccine-associated CD4 TCRs dominated at 160-218 and 743-854. Clonal diversity may have been underestimated in mostly white British donors. The peak T cell response came first, and repertoires were sampled only after it.

Only in-frame clones appear in the TCRdb table, and some are missing; sequencing was by immunoSEQ multiplex PCR. The data hold about 130,000 clones, with approximately 85% observed a single time. The clonotype comes from an adult in good health. The specimen was peripheral blood, collected on day 0 of AZD1222 vaccination.

The CDR3 region is CASSFRTGGDTQYF. CDR3 nucleotide sequence: TGTGCCAGCAGCTTTAGGACGGGTGGAGATACGCAGTATTTT. The V gene is TRBV7-9, the J gene TRBJ2-3; no definite D call. The germline V gene has CDR1 SEHNR and CDR2 FQNEAQ (reference sequence). V shed 3 bases and J shed 5 bases, with 12 bases lying between them. The length of the CDR3 is 14 residues.